This TCR beta chain was documented in a study of somatic mutations in cytotoxic T cells in rheumatoid arthritis. Study overall: Blood samples of around 30 ml were drawn from patients (in EDTA) right after diagnosis and before any treatment. Nearly 100% purity was obtained when some V beta antibody-stained T-cell populations were flow-sorted; these included V beta1+ cells sequenced for TCRB. Whole-study results and caveats: Levels of CD8+ T-cell clonality in rheumatoid arthritis patients were statistically indistinguishable from those seen in age-matched healthy controls, with no significant difference. The top CD8+ clone topped 20% of CD8+ cells in about an eighth of the roughly 65 patients.

Worth noting for this clone: Its antigen is not identified.

Clones were sequenced by immunoSEQ multiplex PCR, and TCRdb holds only the in-frame ones, with some missing. The sample carries 3,500 to 5,000 clones, 80% to 90% recorded once. This sequence was found in a woman aged 70 to 79 with rheumatoid arthritis. Sequencing used CD8+ T cells sorted from blood.

This chain's CDR3 is CASSPARGYYGYTF. CDR3 DNA: TGCGCCAGCAGCCCCGCCCGGGGATACTATGGCTACACCTTC. The chain couples TRBV4-1 to TRBJ1-2; D gene unclear. The germline V gene encodes CDR1 MGHRA and CDR2 YSYEKL. The length of the CDR3 is 14 residues. The V and J ends lost 4 bases and 3 bases respectively, with 12 bases between them.